The entry below describes one TCR beta chain. Its antigen is currently unknown. The ends lost 4 bases at V and 7 bases at J; junction bases unmatched: 9. Germline V CDR1 and CDR2: PRHDT, FYEKMQ (reference sequence). The CDR3 extends over 16 amino acids. Constant-segment primers served in 5'RACE that generated TCR alpha and TCR beta cDNA libraries bearing sample barcodes and UMIs. Each CDR3 protein gets one entry after TCRdb re-called the 5' RACE reads with MiXCR. The profile shows about 440,000 distinct CDR3 sequences, about 19% of them singletons. The sample originates from a study of T-cell memory formation after mild COVID-19. About the research overall: TCR clusters largely stayed donor specific.

General observations from the study: Whereas later expanders leaned CD4+, clones contracting day 15 to 85 showed a balanced CD4/CD8 makeup.

The V call is TRBV13, the J call TRBJ2-1; the match to TRBD2 covers 11 bases. Sequencing was performed on PBMCs or a T cell subset sorted from them (not recorded which). This TCR was recovered from an adult woman who had mild COVID-19 (a few samples of this study predate the infection). Cell type and time point are not known. Here the CDR3 DNA reads TGTGCCAGCAGCTCTAGCGGGGGGTCGCTCATGAATGAGCAGTTCTTC. Amino acid sequence: CASSSSGGSLMNEQFF.